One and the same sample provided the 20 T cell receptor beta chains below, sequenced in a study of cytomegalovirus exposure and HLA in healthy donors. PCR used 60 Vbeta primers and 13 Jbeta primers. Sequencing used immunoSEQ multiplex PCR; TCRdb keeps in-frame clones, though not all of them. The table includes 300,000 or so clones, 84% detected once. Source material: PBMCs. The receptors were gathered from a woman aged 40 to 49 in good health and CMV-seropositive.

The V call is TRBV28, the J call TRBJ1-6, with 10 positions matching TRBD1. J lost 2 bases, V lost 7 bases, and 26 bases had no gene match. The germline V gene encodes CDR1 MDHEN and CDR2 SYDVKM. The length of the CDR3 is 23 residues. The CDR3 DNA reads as TGTGCCAGCACCAATTATCTTCCGGGTGGGACAGGGGTAAAGGGGACCTATAATTCACCCCTCCACTTT. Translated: CASTNYLPGGTGVKGTYNSPLHF.

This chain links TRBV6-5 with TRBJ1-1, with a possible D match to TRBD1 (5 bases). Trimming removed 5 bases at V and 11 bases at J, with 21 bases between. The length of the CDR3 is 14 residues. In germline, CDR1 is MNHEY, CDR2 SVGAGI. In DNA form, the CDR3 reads TGTGCCAGCAGTGTCGACGGGACTCGACAGTATGCTTTCTTT. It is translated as CASSVDGTRQYAFF.

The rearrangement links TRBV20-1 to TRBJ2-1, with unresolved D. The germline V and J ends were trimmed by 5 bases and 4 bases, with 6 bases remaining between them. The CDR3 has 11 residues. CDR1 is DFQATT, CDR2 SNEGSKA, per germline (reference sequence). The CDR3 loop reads CSAARYNEQFF. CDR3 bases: TGCAGTGCTGCCAGATACAATGAGCAGTTCTTC.

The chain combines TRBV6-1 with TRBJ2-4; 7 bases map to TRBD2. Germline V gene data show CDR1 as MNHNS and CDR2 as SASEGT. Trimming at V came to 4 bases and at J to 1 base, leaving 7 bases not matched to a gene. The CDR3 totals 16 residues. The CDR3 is CASSGGEGWAKNIQYF. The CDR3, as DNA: TGTGCCAGCAGTGGTGGGGAGGGTTGGGCCAAAAACATTCAGTACTTC.

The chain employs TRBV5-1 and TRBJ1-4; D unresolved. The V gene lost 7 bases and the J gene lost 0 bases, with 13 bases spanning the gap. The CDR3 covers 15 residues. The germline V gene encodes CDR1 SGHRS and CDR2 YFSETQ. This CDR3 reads CASSLAGATNEKLFF. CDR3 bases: TGCGCCAGCTCACTCGCCGGTGCAACTAATGAAAAACTGTTTTTT.

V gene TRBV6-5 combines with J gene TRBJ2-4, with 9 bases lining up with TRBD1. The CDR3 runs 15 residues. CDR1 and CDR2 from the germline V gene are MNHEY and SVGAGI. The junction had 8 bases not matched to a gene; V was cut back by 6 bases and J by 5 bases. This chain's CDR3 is CASSEPTGGQNIQYF. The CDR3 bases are TGTGCCAGCAGCGAACCGACAGGGGGACAAAACATTCAGTACTTC.

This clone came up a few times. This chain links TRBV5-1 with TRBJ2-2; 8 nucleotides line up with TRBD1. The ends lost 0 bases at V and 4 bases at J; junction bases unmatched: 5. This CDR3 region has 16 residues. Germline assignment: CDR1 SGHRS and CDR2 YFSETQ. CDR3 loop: CASSLAGGTTTGELFF. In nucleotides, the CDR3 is TGCGCCAGCAGCTTGGCAGGGGGCACGACCACCGGGGAGCTGTTTTTT.

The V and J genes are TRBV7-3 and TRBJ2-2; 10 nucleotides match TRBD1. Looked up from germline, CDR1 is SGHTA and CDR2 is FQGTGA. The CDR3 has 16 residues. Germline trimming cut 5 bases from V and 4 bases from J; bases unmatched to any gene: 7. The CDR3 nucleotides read TGTGCCAGCAGCCTGACAGGGGGCGCGCTCACCGGGGAGCTGTTTTTT. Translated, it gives CASSLTGGALTGELFF.

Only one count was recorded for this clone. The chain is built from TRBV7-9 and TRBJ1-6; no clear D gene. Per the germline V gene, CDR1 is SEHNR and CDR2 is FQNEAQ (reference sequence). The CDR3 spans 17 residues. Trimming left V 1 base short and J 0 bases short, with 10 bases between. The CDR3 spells CASSLVVTRSYNSPLHF. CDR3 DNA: TGTGCCAGCAGCTTAGTGGTGACTCGCTCCTATAATTCACCCCTCCACTTT.

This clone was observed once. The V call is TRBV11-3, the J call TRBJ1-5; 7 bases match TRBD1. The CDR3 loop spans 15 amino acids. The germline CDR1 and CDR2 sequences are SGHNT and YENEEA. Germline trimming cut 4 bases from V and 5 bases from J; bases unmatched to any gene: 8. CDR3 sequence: CASSSGTAPDQPQHF. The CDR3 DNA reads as TGTGCCAGCAGCTCCGGGACAGCTCCCGATCAGCCCCAGCATTTT.

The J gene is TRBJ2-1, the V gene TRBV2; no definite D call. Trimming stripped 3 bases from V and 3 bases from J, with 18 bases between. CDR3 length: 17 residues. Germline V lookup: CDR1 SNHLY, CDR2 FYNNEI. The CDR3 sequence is CASSDPRRSESYNEQFF. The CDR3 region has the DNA TGTGCCAGCAGTGATCCCCGGCGGAGCGAAAGCTACAATGAGCAGTTCTTC. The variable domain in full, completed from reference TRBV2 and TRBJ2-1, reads EPEVTQTPSHQVTQMGQEVILRCVPISNHLYFYWYRQILGQKVEFLVSFYNNEISEKSEIFDDQFSVERPDGSNFTLKIRSTKLEDSAMYFCASSDPRRSESYNEQFFGPGTRLTVL.

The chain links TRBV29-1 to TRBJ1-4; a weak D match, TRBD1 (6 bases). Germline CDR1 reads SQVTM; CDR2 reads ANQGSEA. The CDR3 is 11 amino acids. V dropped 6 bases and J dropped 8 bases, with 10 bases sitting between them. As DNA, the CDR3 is TGCAGCGTCCCGGACAGCGAAAAACTGTTTTTT. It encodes CSVPDSEKLFF.

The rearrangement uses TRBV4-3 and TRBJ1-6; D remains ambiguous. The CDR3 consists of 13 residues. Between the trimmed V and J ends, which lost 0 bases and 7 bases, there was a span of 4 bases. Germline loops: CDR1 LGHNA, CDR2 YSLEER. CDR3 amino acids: CASSQERNSPLHF. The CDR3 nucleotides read TGCGCCAGCAGCCAAGAGCGGAATTCACCCCTCCACTTT.

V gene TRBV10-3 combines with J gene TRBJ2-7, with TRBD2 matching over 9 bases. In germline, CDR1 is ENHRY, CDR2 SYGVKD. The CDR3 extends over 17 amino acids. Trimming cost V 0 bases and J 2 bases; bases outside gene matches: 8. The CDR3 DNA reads TGTGCCATCAGTGAGTCTGTTGCGGGAGGGAAAACCTACGAGCAGTACTTC. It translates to CAISESVAGGKTYEQYF.

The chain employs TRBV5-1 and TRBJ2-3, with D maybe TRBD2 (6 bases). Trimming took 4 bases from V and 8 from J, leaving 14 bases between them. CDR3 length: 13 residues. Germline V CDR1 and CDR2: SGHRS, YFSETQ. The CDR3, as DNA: TGCGCCAGCAGCCCCCTCCTGGGAGGTACGCAGTATTTT. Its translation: CASSPLLGGTQYF.

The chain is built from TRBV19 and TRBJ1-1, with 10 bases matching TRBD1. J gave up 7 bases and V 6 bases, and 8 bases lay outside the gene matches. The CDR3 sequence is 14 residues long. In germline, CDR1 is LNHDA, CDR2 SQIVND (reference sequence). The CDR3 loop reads CASSTRDRGFEAFF. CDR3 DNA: TGTGCCAGTAGCACCCGGGACAGGGGATTTGAAGCTTTCTTT.

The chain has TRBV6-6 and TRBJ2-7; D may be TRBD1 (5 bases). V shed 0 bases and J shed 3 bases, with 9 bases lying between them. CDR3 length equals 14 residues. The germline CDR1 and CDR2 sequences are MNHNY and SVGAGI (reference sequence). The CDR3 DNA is TGTGCCAGCAGTTACTCGAGGCAGGGCTACGAGCAGTACTTC. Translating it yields CASSYSRQGYEQYF.

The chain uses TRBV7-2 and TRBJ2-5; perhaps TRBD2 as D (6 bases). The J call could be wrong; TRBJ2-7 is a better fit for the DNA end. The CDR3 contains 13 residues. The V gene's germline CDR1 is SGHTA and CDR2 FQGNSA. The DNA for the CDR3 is TGTGCCAGCACCACGGGGGTTTACTACGAGCAGTACTTC. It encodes CASTTGVYYEQYF.

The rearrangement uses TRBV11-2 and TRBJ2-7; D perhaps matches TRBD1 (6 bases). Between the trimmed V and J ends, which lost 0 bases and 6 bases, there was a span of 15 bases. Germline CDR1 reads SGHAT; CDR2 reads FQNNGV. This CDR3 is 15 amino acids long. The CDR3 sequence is CASSLESGTGLEQYF. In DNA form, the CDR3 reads TGTGCCAGCAGCTTAGAAAGTGGTACAGGGCTCGAGCAGTACTTC.

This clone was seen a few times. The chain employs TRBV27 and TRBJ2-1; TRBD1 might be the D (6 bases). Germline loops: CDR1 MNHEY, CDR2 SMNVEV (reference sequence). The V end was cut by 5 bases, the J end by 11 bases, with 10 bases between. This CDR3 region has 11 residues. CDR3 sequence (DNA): TGTGCCAGCAGTAACAGGGCTCAGCAGTTCTTC. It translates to CASSNRAQQFF.